This T cell receptor beta chain was captured in a study of T cells in localized non-small cell lung cancer. Produced via immunoSEQ multiplex PCR; TCRdb's table is partial and in-frame only. There are tens of thousands of clones in the sample; about nine tenths occur only once, and around 15% lies in the top ten. Study observations and caveats: The study found T cell clonality highest in uninvolved adjacent lung, above tumor. Among blood samples, higher T cell density accompanied longer overall survival.

A word on this clone: Its antigen is still unknown.

The material was peripheral blood, obtained before any cancer treatment. This TCR was recovered from a man aged 35-69 years with stage I squamous cell lung carcinoma.

The chain's CDR3 is CSVGDPNTGELFF. The CDR3 coding sequence is TGCAGCGTTGGGGACCCTAACACCGGGGAGCTGTTTTTT. The chain carries TRBV29-1 and TRBJ2-2, with D possibly being TRBD1 or TRBD2 (5 bases each). V was trimmed by 4 bases and J by 2 bases, leaving 8 bases between them. Germline CDR1 SQVTM, CDR2 ANQGSEA. This CDR3 has 13 amino acids.